This section outlines one T cell receptor beta chain sequence together with its context. Antigen specificity is unknown. Other DNA sequences in this sample translate to the same CDR3. The source of the sample is a study of shared clonotypes between healthy human individuals. Only CD45RO-negative cells positively selected for CCR7 counted as naive CD8 cells, so terminally differentiated effector memory CD45RA+ cells were excluded. A deep-level run was used for the assay. Measured with immunoSEQ multiplex PCR; TCRdb has only the in-frame clones, and not every one. The sample carries fewer than 1 million clones, 95% to 97% recorded once. Study results and caveats: When naive CD4 clonotypes were compared across a handful of donors, around 5% were shared.

The sequencing input was naive CD8+ T cells sorted from blood. This clonotype originated in a man in his thirties or forties in good health.

The CDR3 spells CASSLGTGSYEQYF. In DNA form, the CDR3 reads TGCGCCAGCAGCCTAGGGACAGGGAGCTACGAGCAGTACTTC. This chain connects TRBV4-1 to TRBJ2-7; TRBD1 agrees at 9 bases. With V trimmed by 4 bases and J by 3 bases, 4 bases remained unmatched. Germline CDR1 reads MGHRA; CDR2 reads YSYEKL. The CDR3 runs 14 residues.